This is a list of T cell receptor beta chains from one sample in a study of CD8 T cells in ankylosing spondylitis. TCRdb itself ran the 5' RACE reads through MiXCR, one entry per CDR3 protein. Of 250,000 or so distinct CDR3 sequences in the sample, about 24% are singletons; the top ten hold roughly 0.6%. Sequences were obtained from blood, either unsorted or a sorted T cell fraction (not recorded which). Receptors originate from a male donor with ankylosing spondylitis or in good health (not recorded which). CDR3s include the opening cysteine and the closing phenylalanine or tryptophan. The D gene is left open where the match is weak. Not every row has a clone size; where given, it reads once, few, many or a size class.

V,J,D,size,DNA,CDR3
TRBV20-1,TRBJ2-1,.,many,TGCAGTGCTATCGATCCTCACAATGAGCAGTTCTTC,CSAIDPHNEQFF
TRBV20-1,TRBJ1-6,.,few,TGCAGTGCTGTCGGACGGGGCACTATCTCCCCCCTCCACTTT,CSAVGRGTISPLHF
TRBV7-6,TRBJ2-7,.,.,TGTGCCAGCAGTATGATATTGGGGGAGCAGTACTTC,CASSMILGEQYF
TRBV12-3/TRBV12-4,TRBJ1-5,.,many,TGTGCCAGCAGTTTAGTAGCAGATCAGCCCCAGCATTTT,CASSLVADQPQHF
TRBV12-3/TRBV12-4,TRBJ2-3,TRBD1,few,TGTGCCAGCAGTTTGGAAGGAGGACAGGGCTTAGATACGCAGTATTTT,CASSLEGGQGLDTQYF
TRBV2,TRBJ2-3,TRBD2,few,TGTGCCAGCAGTCCCCGCGCAGGAGCGGGGGGGTTT,CASSPRAGAGGF
TRBV18,TRBJ2-7,TRBD2,.,TGTGCCAGCTCACCGGGCGGGGGGGCAGGCGAGCAGTACTTC,CASSPGGGAGEQYF
TRBV13,TRBJ1-1,.,.,TGTGCCAGCAGAACAGAGGGCGCACCACTGAACACTGAAGCTTTCTTT,CASRTEGAPLNTEAFF
TRBV7-2,TRBJ2-7,.,.,TGTGCCAGCAGCTTAGGCGGTAGCGTTGGCTCCTACGAGCAGTACTTC,CASSLGGSVGSYEQYF
TRBV20-1,TRBJ2-4,TRBD1,many,TGCAGTGCCACGGACAGGGGGCGAGCCAAAAACATTCAGTACTTC,CSATDRGRAKNIQYF
TRBV20-1,TRBJ2-4,.,.,TGCAGTGCTAGGTTAGAAGCCAAAAACATTCAGTACTTC,CSARLEAKNIQYF
TRBV6-5,TRBJ2-7,.,many,TGTGCCAGCAGTTACTCGTCAGTTAGGGGGGAGCAGTACTTC,CASSYSSVRGEQYF
TRBV10-3,TRBJ1-2,.,many,TGTGCCATCAGTGAAACGACAGATAACTATGGCTACACCTTC,CAISETTDNYGYTF
TRBV20-1,TRBJ2-3,.,.,TGCAGTCCCGAATCGGGTTCTAGCACAGATACGCAGTATTTT,CSPESGSSTDTQYF
TRBV20-1,TRBJ2-3,.,.,TGCAGTGCTAGAGCCCTTACAGATACGCAGTATTTT,CSARALTDTQYF
TRBV20-1,TRBJ2-5,.,many,TGCAGTGCCGGTGGGGGGTTCCAAGAGACCCAGTACTTC,CSAGGGFQETQYF
TRBV6-5,TRBJ2-1,TRBD2,.,TGTGCCAGCAGTTACTCCCGCCAGCGGGGGGGCGTAAATGAGCAGTTCTTC,CASSYSRQRGGVNEQFF
TRBV19,TRBJ1-6,TRBD1,few,TGTGCCAGTAGTGAAGGACAGGGGGCCGGTTCACCCCTCCACTTT,CASSEGQGAGSPLHF
TRBV28,TRBJ2-1,.,.,TGTGCCAGCAGTTTCGGGGCGGGGCAGAGGTCGCGTGGGCAGTTCTTC,CASSFGAGQRSRGQFF
TRBV24-1,TRBJ2-1,TRBD2,.,TGTGCCACCGATGCGGGGGGTCTGAGAAGCTCCTACAATGAGCAGTTCTTC,CATDAGGLRSSYNEQFF
TRBV18,TRBJ2-5,.,once,TGTGCCAGCTCAATTACCCTTGAAGAGACCCAGTACTTC,CASSITLEETQYF
TRBV7-9,TRBJ2-1,.,.,TGTGCCAACAGCCCGAGCGGAACCCGGCGGAATGAGCAGTTCTTC,CANSPSGTRRNEQFF
TRBV5-1,TRBJ1-2,TRBD1,many,TGCGCCAGCAGCCCGGGACAGGGGGCGGAAGATGGCTACACCTTC,CASSPGQGAEDGYTF
TRBV5-1,TRBJ1-6,.,many,TGCGCCAGCAGCTTGGACAGGCCCAATAATTCACCCCTCCACTTT,CASSLDRPNNSPLHF
TRBV5-1,TRBJ2-7,.,few,TGCGCCAGCAGCTTGGTGAGGAGCTACGAGCAGTACTTC,CASSLVRSYEQYF
TRBV3-1,TRBJ2-5,TRBD2,few,TGTGCCAGCGCCCGCAGCGGGGGGGCGGAGACCCAGTACTTC,CASARSGGAETQYF
TRBV5-1,TRBJ2-7,.,many,TGCGCCAGCAGCGGTAGTCTATCCTACGAGCAGTACTTC,CASSGSLSYEQYF
TRBV12-3/TRBV12-4,TRBJ2-2,TRBD2,few,TGTGCCAGCAGTCCCGGGGGGGGCCGGGTCGGGGAGCTGTTTTTT,CASSPGGGRVGELFF
TRBV7-9,TRBJ1-3,.,few,TGTGCCAGCAGCGCCCGCCCGATCCTATCTGGAAACACCATATATTTT,CASSARPILSGNTIYF
TRBV10-3,TRBJ2-1,TRBD2,many,TGTGCCATCAGTGAGTCTAGCGGGGGGCACAATGAGCAGTTCTTC,CAISESSGGHNEQFF
TRBV15,TRBJ2-7,TRBD2,many,TGTGCCACCAGCACGCGGGGGGACGAGCAGTACTTC,CATSTRGDEQYF
TRBV29-1,TRBJ1-3,.,many,TGCAGCGTCGTAACAGGTGGAAACACCATATATTTT,CSVVTGGNTIYF
TRBV29-1,TRBJ2-5,.,few,TGCAGCGTTGAACGCCGGGTCGGGGAGACCCAGTACTTC,CSVERRVGETQYF
TRBV20-1,TRBJ2-5,TRBD2,many,TGCAGTGCTAGATCCCCTAGTGCTAGCGGAGAAGAGACCCAGTACTTC,CSARSPSASGEETQYF
TRBV20-1,TRBJ2-2,.,many,TGCAGTGCTAGAGTAGGGGGAGGGGGCACCGGGGAGCTGTTTTTT,CSARVGGGGTGELFF
TRBV10-3,TRBJ2-1,TRBD2,many,TGTGCCATCAGTGATTCTAAGCGGGGGGGCCTCTACAATGAGCAGTTCTTC,CAISDSKRGGLYNEQFF
TRBV20-1,TRBJ2-3,TRBD2,.,TGCAGTGCTCGGATAATAGCGGGGGCCGGGATTGGCACAGATACGCAGTATTTT,CSARIIAGAGIGTDTQYF
TRBV10-2,TRBJ1-1,.,.,TGCGCCAGCAGTGGACAGACTGAAGCTTTCTTT,CASSGQTEAFF
TRBV10-3,TRBJ2-1,.,.,TGTGCCATCAGTGAGTCGTCCACTAGATACAATGAGCAGTTCTTC,CAISESSTRYNEQFF
TRBV20-1,TRBJ2-6,TRBD1,few,TGCAGTGCTAGCAGACAGGGTTCTGGGGCCAACGTCCTGACTTTC,CSASRQGSGANVLTF
TRBV20-1,TRBJ1-2,.,few,TGCAGTGCCGAGGGTGACTTTCCCTATGGCTACACCTTC,CSAEGDFPYGYTF
TRBV27,TRBJ1-4,.,many,TGTGCCACCCCTTCGGGGGCGGCGGAAAAACTGTTTTTT,CATPSGAAEKLFF
TRBV21-1,TRBJ2-7,.,many,TGTGCCAGCAGCAAATGGTCCAGGGAAGTTTTGGAGTCCTACGAGCAGTACTTC,CASSKWSREVLESYEQYF
TRBV10-3,TRBJ1-1,TRBD1,.,TGTGCCACCAGGGAGGGGGCTGGCACTGAAGCTTTCTTT,CATREGAGTEAFF
TRBV29-1,TRBJ1-2,.,many,TGCAGCGTTGAAGACGGCTCGGGGATCGGCTATGGCTACACCTTC,CSVEDGSGIGYGYTF
TRBV5-5,TRBJ2-7,.,.,TGTGCCAGCAGCTCCCAATACGAGCAGTACTTC,CASSSQYEQYF
TRBV6-5,TRBJ1-2,.,.,TGTGCCAGCAGTTACTCGACAGGAGTGAACTATGGCTACACCTTC,CASSYSTGVNYGYTF
TRBV27,TRBJ2-7,TRBD2,.,TGTGCCAGCGCTTTTCGGGGGGGTCGTGGCTACGAGCAGTACTTC,CASAFRGGRGYEQYF
TRBV9,TRBJ2-5,.,.,TGTGCCAGCAGCGTAGGTTTGCGGTCGCAAGAGACCCAGTACTTC,CASSVGLRSQETQYF
TRBV6-6,TRBJ2-7,TRBD1,.,TGTGCCAGCAGGCGGGACAGGGTACACGAGCAGTACTTC,CASRRDRVHEQYF
TRBV4-1,TRBJ1-2,.,once,TGCGCCAGCAGCCAAGAGTGGGGGCAGGGGTATGGCTACACCTTC,CASSQEWGQGYGYTF
TRBV4-2,TRBJ2-3,.,.,TGTGCCAGCAGCCAAGATGGTTGGGGGGATACGCAGTATTTT,CASSQDGWGDTQYF